One and the same sample provided the 13 T cell receptor beta chains below, sequenced in a study of OX40 agonist ivuxolimab in advanced cancers. This table comes from immunoSEQ multiplex PCR, and its TCRdb copy is limited to in-frame clones, with some not included. The data show about 98,000 clones, around nine tenths seen once. The material was CD4+ or CD8+ T cells sorted from blood, obtained in a trial of the OX40 agonist ivuxolimab. All receptors come from an adult with an advanced solid tumor such as melanoma, head and neck, liver or kidney cancer.

The genes are TRBV7-8 and TRBJ1-1, with D unclear. CDR3 length: 14 residues. Germline values: CDR1 SGHVS, CDR2 FQNEAQ. V lost 3 bases, J lost 0 bases, and 8 bases lay in between. DNA of the CDR3: TGTGCCAGCAGCTTCATCGGGATGAACACTGAAGCTTTCTTT. Its translation: CASSFIGMNTEAFF.

The chain combines TRBV27 with TRBJ2-4; 12 bases are shared with TRBD2. The CDR3 is 20 amino acids. V shed 3 bases and J 1 base; nucleotides not matched to a gene: 13. Germline CDR1 reads MNHEY; CDR2 reads SMNVEV (reference sequence). CDR3 sequence reads: CASSLRGGTSGPRAKNIQYF. The CDR3, as DNA: TGTGCCAGCAGTTTGCGGGGGGGGACTAGCGGGCCTCGGGCCAAAAACATTCAGTACTTC.

V gene TRBV7-3 combines with J gene TRBJ1-2; D gene uncertain. The ends were cut back, 4 bases at V and 3 bases at J, with 12 bases in the middle. Looked up from germline, CDR1 is SGHTA and CDR2 is FQGTGA. The CDR3 has 14 amino acids. The CDR3 is CASSSTPSDYGYTF. CDR3 nucleotides: TGTGCCAGCAGCTCAACCCCGAGCGACTATGGCTACACCTTC.

This clone came up a few times. The J gene is TRBJ1-2, the V gene TRBV19; 8 bases match TRBD1. CDR1 LNHDA and CDR2 SQIVND come from the germline V gene (reference sequence). This CDR3 contains 11 residues. The V segment lost 10 bases and the J segment 5 bases; nucleotides outside the gene matches: 3. CDR3 residues: CATDRGYGYTF. CDR3 sequence (DNA): TGTGCCACCGACAGGGGATATGGCTACACCTTC.

The V call is TRBV2, the J call TRBJ2-2; possible D gene TRBD1, 6 bases. The CDR3 sequence is 12 residues long. From germline, CDR1 is SNHLY and CDR2 FYNNEI. The V end lost 11 bases, the J end lost 7 bases, and 14 bases lay between the germline ends. DNA for the CDR3: TGTGCCGGGGGCAGGGGAGACGGGGAGCTGTTTTTT. Its protein product is CAGGRGDGELFF.

This chain links TRBV4-2 with TRBJ2-2; TRBD2 matches 11 bases. Losses at the gene ends were 2 bases for V and 1 base for J; bases not matched to a gene: 3. Germline CDR1 and CDR2: LGHNA and YNFKEQ. The CDR3 consists of 17 residues. The chain's CDR3 is CASSQLLAGVNTGELFF. CDR3 sequence (DNA): TGTGCCAGCAGCCAACTACTAGCGGGGGTGAACACCGGGGAGCTGTTTTTT.

In DNA, the CDR3 is TGCGCCAGCAGCTTGGACCCCACTAGCGCCTACGAGCAGTACTTC. Protein product: CASSLDPTSAYEQYF. The gene calls are TRBV5-1 and TRBJ2-7; 7 nucleotides line up with TRBD2. The CDR3 totals 15 residues. The germline CDR1 and CDR2 sequences are SGHRS and YFSETQ. V shed 0 bases and J 2 bases; nucleotides not matched to a gene: 5. Full variable domain (outside the CDR3, taken from reference TRBV5-1 and TRBJ2-7): KAGVTQTPRYLIKTRGQQVTLSCSPISGHRSVSWYQQTPGQGLQFLFEYFSETQRNKGNFPGRFSGRQFSNSRSEMNVSTLELGDSALYLCASSLDPTSAYEQYFGPGTRLTVT.

V gene TRBV5-1 combines with J gene TRBJ2-3; TRBD2 agrees at 7 bases. This CDR3 spans 15 amino acids. The trim removed 1 base at V and 1 base at J, leaving 3 bases unmatched. Looked up from germline, CDR1 is SGHRS and CDR2 is YFSETQ. The CDR3 is CASSLRLAGTDTQYF. In DNA, the CDR3 is TGCGCCAGCAGCTTGAGGCTAGCGGGCACAGATACGCAGTATTTT. Full variable domain (outside the CDR3, taken from reference TRBV5-1 and TRBJ2-3): KAGVTQTPRYLIKTRGQQVTLSCSPISGHRSVSWYQQTPGQGLQFLFEYFSETQRNKGNFPGRFSGRQFSNSRSEMNVSTLELGDSALYLCASSLRLAGTDTQYFGPGTRLTVL.

The chain uses TRBV10-3 and TRBJ2-1; D unresolved. The CDR3 covers 14 residues. Trimming left V 4 bases short and J 7 bases short, with 14 bases between. CDR1 and CDR2 (germline): ENHRY, SYGVKD. The DNA for the CDR3 is TGTGCCATCAGTGCCCAGCAGGCGGAAAATGAGCAGTTCTTC. Encoded protein: CAISAQQAENEQFF.

This clone has only one observation. The chain has TRBV10-3 and TRBJ1-1; possibly TRBD1 for D (5 bases). CDR1 ENHRY and CDR2 SYGVKD come from the germline V gene. Trimming took off 8 bases at V and 0 bases at J, with 16 bases between the two ends. The CDR3 runs to 15 residues. CDR3 in amino acids: CAIRHGDRMNTEAFF. CDR3 DNA: TGTGCCATCCGCCACGGGGACCGGATGAACACTGAAGCTTTCTTT.

This chain uses TRBV7-9 with TRBJ2-2; 9 bases agree with TRBD2. V gave up 3 bases and J gave up 8 bases; unmatched junction bases: 7. Germline values: CDR1 SEHNR, CDR2 FQNEAQ (reference sequence). The CDR3 totals 15 residues. CDR3 residues: CASSFPGLARGELFF. In DNA form, the CDR3 reads TGTGCCAGCAGCTTCCCGGGACTAGCTAGGGGGGAGCTGTTTTTT.

The chain is built from TRBV5-1 and TRBJ1-3, with unresolved D. The CDR3 covers 16 residues. CDR1 and CDR2 from the germline V gene are SGHRS and YFSETQ. V lost 3 bases and J lost 0, with 13 bases in between. CDR3: CASSYSTPTSGNTIYF. The CDR3 nucleotides are TGCGCCAGCAGCTACTCGACCCCAACCTCTGGAAACACCATATATTTT. Filled out from reference TRBV5-1 and TRBJ1-3, the complete variable domain reads KAGVTQTPRYLIKTRGQQVTLSCSPISGHRSVSWYQQTPGQGLQFLFEYFSETQRNKGNFPGRFSGRQFSNSRSEMNVSTLELGDSALYLCASSYSTPTSGNTIYFGEGSWLTVV.

V usage is TRBV5-1 and J usage is TRBJ2-6, with TRBD1 matching 9 bases. Per germline, CDR1 SGHRS and CDR2 YFSETQ. The CDR3 runs 19 residues. V lost 1 base to trimming and J lost 4 bases; unmatched junction nucleotides: 12. In nucleotides, the CDR3 is TGCGCCAGCAGCTTGTGGGGACAGGGAGCCACCCCCGGGGCCAACGTCCTGACTTTC. Translating gives CASSLWGQGATPGANVLTF.